One and the same sample provided the 26 T cell receptor beta chains below, sequenced in a study of blood T cell repertoires in COVID-19. Produced via immunoSEQ multiplex PCR; TCRdb's table is partial and in-frame only. The table has some 150,000 clones, more than 65% seen once. The source material was peripheral blood. The origin of the receptors is a human donor with acute or convalescent COVID-19. The donor label of this sample is uncertain.

The CDR3: CASSNVGTDTQYF. The CDR3 region has the DNA TGTGCCAGCAGCAATGTAGGCACAGATACGCAGTATTTT. This chain connects TRBV5-4 to TRBJ2-3, with D hard to call. V was trimmed by 4 bases and J by 1 base, leaving 7 bases between them. The CDR3 has 13 amino acids. Looked up from germline, CDR1 is SGHNT and CDR2 is YYREEE (reference sequence).

This clone occurred a few times. This sequence joins TRBV5-6 and TRBJ2-5; 9 bases agree with TRBD1. Germline CDR1 and CDR2: SGHDT and YYEEEE. V was clipped by 4 bases and J by 5 bases; unmatched bases: 6. The CDR3 sequence is 14 residues long. This chain's CDR3 is CASSGDRGTETQYF. In DNA form, the CDR3 reads TGTGCCAGCAGCGGAGACAGGGGGACGGAGACCCAGTACTTC.

V and J are TRBV18 and TRBJ1-2, with TRBD1 matching 9 bases. V shed 3 bases and J 7 bases; nucleotides not matched to a gene: 6. The CDR3 has 14 amino acids. Per germline, CDR1 KGHSH and CDR2 LQKENI. CDR3 nucleotide sequence: TGTGCCAGCTCACCCGCGGACAGGGGTGGTGGCTACACCTTC. As protein: CASSPADRGGGYTF.

The chain combines TRBV5-1 with TRBJ2-7; unclear D gene. Trimming left V 4 bases short and J 1 base short, with 6 bases between. The CDR3 is made up of 12 amino acids. The germline V gene has CDR1 SGHRS and CDR2 YFSETQ. CDR3 residues: CASSPGSYEQYF. In DNA form, the CDR3 reads TGCGCCAGCAGCCCCGGGTCCTACGAGCAGTACTTC.

The chain joins TRBV29-1 to TRBJ2-7, with D hard to call. Germline CDR1 is SQVTM and CDR2 is ANQGSEA. V lost 5 bases and J 2 bases, leaving 7 bases between the germline ends. The CDR3 consists of 11 residues. The DNA for the CDR3 is TGCAGCGTTTCGGGTACCTACGAGCAGTACTTC. Translation gives CSVSGTYEQYF.

The chain recombines TRBV29-1 with TRBJ2-2; 12 bases map to TRBD1. This CDR3 contains 15 residues. CDR1 is SQVTM and CDR2 is ANQGSEA in the germline V gene. V lost 7 bases and J lost 2; bases outside the gene matches: 5. In nucleotides, the CDR3 is TGCAGCGCCAGGGACAGGGGGCAAAACACCGGGGAGCTGTTTTTT. Translated: CSARDRGQNTGELFF.

DNA of the CDR3: TGTGCCAGCAGCTTCGGGGGAGATGGAAACACCATATATTTT. This sequence encodes CASSFGGDGNTIYF. The chain recombines TRBV11-2 with TRBJ1-3, with a tentative D call TRBD1 (5 bases). CDR1 is SGHAT and CDR2 is FQNNGV in the germline V gene. The CDR3 extends over 14 amino acids. Trimming cost V 3 bases and J 3 bases, with 9 bases left between them.

This clone was counted a few times. The chain links TRBV2 to TRBJ2-1, with TRBD2 as a possible D gene (5 bases). CDR1 SNHLY and CDR2 FYNNEI come from the germline V gene. Trimming took 3 bases from V and 4 from J, leaving 7 bases between them. The CDR3 loop spans 13 amino acids. The CDR3 nucleotides read TGTGCCAGCAGTGAGACTACTTACAATGAGCAGTTCTTC. This translates into CASSETTYNEQFF.

This clone has more than one count but fewer than ten. The chain uses TRBV12-3 or TRBV12-4 and TRBJ2-1; TRBD2 aligns across 10 bases. J lost 9 bases, V lost 7 bases, and 6 bases had no gene match. This CDR3 has 13 residues. The CDR3 nucleotides read TGTGCCAGCACCCTAGCGGGAGTGAGTGAGCAGTTCTTC. Translating gives CASTLAGVSEQFF.

This chain uses TRBV20-1 with TRBJ1-5; 10 bases are a match to TRBD1. The junction had 12 bases not matched to a gene; V was cut back by 3 bases and J by 1 base. The germline V gene encodes CDR1 DFQATT and CDR2 SNEGSKA (reference sequence). This CDR3 spans 18 amino acids. The DNA of the CDR3 is TGCAGTGCTAGTGCTGTTGGACAGGGGGTTGGAAGCAATCAGCCCCAGCATTTT. The encoded protein is CSASAVGQGVGSNQPQHF.

The genes are TRBV3-1 (or the pseudogene TRBV3-2) and TRBJ2-3, with TRBD2 as a possible D gene (6 bases). Germline loops: CDR1 LGHDT, CDR2 YNNKEL (reference sequence). This CDR3 is built from 15 residues. Between the trimmed V and J ends, which lost 5 bases and 1 base, there was a span of 13 bases. CDR3 in DNA: TGTGCCAGCAGCTATCCTAGCGACGGCACAGATACGCAGTATTTT. Its protein product is CASSYPSDGTDTQYF.

This sequence joins TRBV25-1 and TRBJ2-7; D is unclear. Germline CDR1 is MGHDK and CDR2 is SYGVNS. Trimming left V 3 bases short and J 0 bases short, with 6 bases between. The CDR3 extends over 13 amino acids. CDR3 loop: CASSDPSSYEQYF. In DNA form, the CDR3 reads TGTGCCAGCAGTGATCCTAGCTCCTACGAGCAGTACTTC.

The V gene is TRBV6-5, the J gene TRBJ1-2, with D perhaps matching TRBD1 (6 bases). Germline V CDR1 and CDR2: MNHEY, SVGAGI. The CDR3 has 13 amino acids. V was trimmed by 7 bases and J by 5 bases, leaving 14 bases between them. CDR3 sequence (DNA): TGTGCCAGCATGCAGGGGCGGGGGTATGGCTACACCTTC. This translates into CASMQGRGYGYTF.

CDR3 nucleotide sequence: TGTGCCAGCAGCCCGGGACAGCCCCCCCGGGAGACCCAGTACTTC. Its translation is CASSPGQPPRETQYF. The chain employs TRBV11-2 and TRBJ2-5, with 7 bases fitting TRBD1. Germline trimming cut 5 bases from V and 5 bases from J; bases unmatched to any gene: 11. Per the germline V gene, CDR1 is SGHAT and CDR2 is FQNNGV. The CDR3 has 15 residues.

This chain uses TRBV10-3 with TRBJ2-7, with TRBD2 matching 9 bases. The V gene end was trimmed by 8 bases and the J gene end by 0 bases; junction bases not matched to a gene: 5. The CDR3 is 14 amino acids. Germline V CDR1 and CDR2: ENHRY, SYGVKD. CDR3 region: CAISSGTPSYEQYF. CDR3 DNA sequence: TGTGCCATCTCTAGCGGGACCCCCTCCTACGAGCAGTACTTC.

Concerning this clone itself: Other DNA sequences in the sample encode the same CDR3. This rearrangement joins TRBV5-1 to TRBJ2-6; D perhaps matches TRBD1 (6 bases). Between the trimmed V and J ends, which lost 0 bases and 2 bases, there was a span of 9 bases. Germline V gene data show CDR1 as SGHRS and CDR2 as YFSETQ. CDR3 length: 16 amino acids. For the CDR3, the DNA is TGCGCCAGCAGCTTGGAGGGGGTCCCTGGGGCCAACGTCCTGACTTTC. Translated: CASSLEGVPGANVLTF.

The gene calls are TRBV7-3 and TRBJ2-1; possible D gene TRBD2, 5 bases. CDR3 length equals 14 residues. Germline values: CDR1 SGHTA, CDR2 FQGTGA. V shed 4 bases and J shed 8 bases, with 15 bases lying between them. This CDR3 reads CASSSTRSADEQFF. The CDR3 region has the DNA TGTGCCAGCAGCTCCACTAGGTCCGCCGATGAGCAGTTCTTC.

V is TRBV2 and J is TRBJ2-6; 8 positions match TRBD2. The V gene end was trimmed by 7 bases and the J gene end by 4 bases; junction bases not matched to a gene: 12. CDR1 SNHLY and CDR2 FYNNEI come from the germline V gene. The CDR3 has 17 amino acids. In DNA form, the CDR3 reads TGTGCCAGCATTCCAGGACTAGCCAAGGCCGGGGCCAACGTCCTGACTTTC. Protein sequence: CASIPGLAKAGANVLTF.

The chain couples TRBV28 to TRBJ1-6; D gene unclear. Trimming stripped 8 bases from V and 10 bases from J, with 9 bases between. The CDR3 consists of 11 residues. Germline values: CDR1 MDHEN, CDR2 SYDVKM. DNA for the CDR3: TGTGCCAGCTCCCAACAGTCACCCCTCCACTTT. Its protein is CASSQQSPLHF. Based on the CDR3 plus reference TRBV28 and TRBJ1-6, the full variable domain is DVKVTQSSRYLVKRTGEKVFLECVQDMDHENMFWYRQDPGLGLRLIYFSYDVKMKEKGDIPEGYSVSREKKERFSLILESASTNQTSMYLCASSQQSPLHFGNGTRLTVT.

This chain joins TRBV28 and TRBJ1-2; D may be TRBD1 (6 bases). V gave up 6 bases and J gave up 1 base, with 18 bases separating them. The CDR3 consists of 16 residues. CDR1 and CDR2 from the germline V gene are MDHEN and SYDVKM. CDR3 in DNA: TGTGCCAGCAGGCCTTTTGGACAGAGGATTAACTATGGCTACACCTTC. Translation: CASRPFGQRINYGYTF.

V is TRBV19 and J is TRBJ2-7; 7 bases are shared with TRBD2. Germline values: CDR1 LNHDA, CDR2 SQIVND (reference sequence). This CDR3 comprises 16 residues. J was trimmed by 6 bases and V by 7 bases; bases with no gene match: 18. The CDR3 coding sequence is TGTGCCAGTACTAGCCGGGGACCGGGGGGTGTTGGCGAGCAGTACTTC. This codes for CASTSRGPGGVGEQYF.

The chain combines TRBV2 with TRBJ2-1; maybe TRBD1 (6 bases). Looked up from germline, CDR1 is SNHLY and CDR2 is FYNNEI. CDR3 length: 14 amino acids. Trimming took off 2 bases at V and 9 bases at J, with 14 bases between the two ends. The CDR3 spells CASSETVGGLEQFF. The CDR3 DNA sequence: TGTGCCAGCAGTGAAACGGTAGGGGGTCTTGAGCAGTTCTTC.

The V and J genes are TRBV6-5 and TRBJ2-1; 14 bases agree with TRBD2. CDR3 size: 16 residues. Germline CDR1 and CDR2: MNHEY and SVGAGI. V lost 0 bases, J lost 6 bases, and 1 base stayed unmatched. The DNA of the CDR3 is TGTGCCAGCAGTTACTCGACTAGCGGGGGGGGCAATGAGCAGTTCTTC. This encodes CASSYSTSGGGNEQFF.

This rearrangement joins TRBV3-1 (or the pseudogene TRBV3-2) to TRBJ1-3, with D hard to call. There are 15 residues in the CDR3. Germline assignment: CDR1 LGHDT and CDR2 YNNKEL (reference sequence). Trimming stripped 3 bases from V and 0 bases from J, with 9 bases between. The CDR3 reads CASSQRGSSGNTIYF. For the CDR3, the DNA is TGTGCCAGCAGCCAGCGCGGCAGCTCTGGAAACACCATATATTTT.

The chain has TRBV9 and TRBJ2-3; 8 nucleotides match TRBD2. CDR1 SGDLS and CDR2 YYNGEE come from the germline V gene. Trimming cost V 0 bases and J 6 bases; bases outside gene matches: 6. There are 15 residues in the CDR3. The CDR3 spells CASSVEGGGMDTQYF. In DNA form, the CDR3 reads TGTGCCAGCAGCGTAGAGGGCGGGGGGATGGATACGCAGTATTTT.

The genes are TRBV19 and TRBJ1-3; D ambiguous. V was pared by 5 bases and J by 0 bases, with 5 bases between. This CDR3 is built from 13 residues. Germline loops: CDR1 LNHDA, CDR2 SQIVND (reference sequence). The CDR3 region is CASSQNSGNTIYF. The CDR3 region has the DNA TGTGCCAGTAGTCAAAACTCTGGAAACACCATATATTTT.